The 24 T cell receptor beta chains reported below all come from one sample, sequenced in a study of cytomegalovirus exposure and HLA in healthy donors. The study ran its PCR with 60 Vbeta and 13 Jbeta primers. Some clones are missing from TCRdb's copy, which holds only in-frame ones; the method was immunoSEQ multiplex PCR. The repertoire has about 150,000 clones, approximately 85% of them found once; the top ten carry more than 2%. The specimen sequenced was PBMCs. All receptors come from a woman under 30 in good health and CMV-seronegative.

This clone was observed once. The CDR3 nucleotides are TGTGCCACCAGCAGAGACAGGGACTCTGGGGCCAACGTCCTGACTTTC. Protein product: CATSRDRDSGANVLTF. V is TRBV15 and J is TRBJ2-6; tentative D call: TRBD1 (5 bases). Germline loops: CDR1 LNHNV, CDR2 YYDKDF (reference sequence). The CDR3 covers 16 residues. V lost 0 bases and J lost 0, with 6 bases in between.

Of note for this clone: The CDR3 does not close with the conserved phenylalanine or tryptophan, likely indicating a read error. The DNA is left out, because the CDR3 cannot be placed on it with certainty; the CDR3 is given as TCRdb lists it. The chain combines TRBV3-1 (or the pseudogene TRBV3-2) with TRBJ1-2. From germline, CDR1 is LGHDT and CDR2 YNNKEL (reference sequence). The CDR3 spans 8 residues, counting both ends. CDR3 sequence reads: CASSQDRR.

The DNA for the CDR3 is TGTGCCATCAGTGGGGACAGCAACTATGGCTACACCTTC. Translating gives CAISGDSNYGYTF. V usage is TRBV10-3 and J usage is TRBJ1-2, with 7 bases matching TRBD1. Germline values: CDR1 ENHRY, CDR2 SYGVKD. The CDR3 extends over 13 amino acids. V trimming: 4 bases; J trimming: 2 bases; junction bases outside the gene matches: 1.

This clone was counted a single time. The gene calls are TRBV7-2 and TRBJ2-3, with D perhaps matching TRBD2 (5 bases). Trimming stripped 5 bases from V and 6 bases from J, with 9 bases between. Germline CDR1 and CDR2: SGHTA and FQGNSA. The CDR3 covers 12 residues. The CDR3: CASSRGWDTQYF. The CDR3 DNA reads TGTGCCAGCAGCCGGGGTTGGGATACGCAGTATTTT.

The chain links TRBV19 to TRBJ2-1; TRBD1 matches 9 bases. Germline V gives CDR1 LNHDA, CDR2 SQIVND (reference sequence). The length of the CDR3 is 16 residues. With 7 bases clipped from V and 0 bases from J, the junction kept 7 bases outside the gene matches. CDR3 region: CASTPGTGYSYNEQFF. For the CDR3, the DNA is TGTGCCAGTACTCCCGGGACAGGGTACTCCTACAATGAGCAGTTCTTC.

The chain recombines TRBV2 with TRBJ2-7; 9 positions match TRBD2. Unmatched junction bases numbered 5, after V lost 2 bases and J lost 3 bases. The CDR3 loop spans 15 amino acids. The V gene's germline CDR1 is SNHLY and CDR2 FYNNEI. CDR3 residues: CASSEFVTSGYEQYF. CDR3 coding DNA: TGTGCCAGCAGTGAATTCGTGACTAGCGGCTACGAGCAGTACTTC. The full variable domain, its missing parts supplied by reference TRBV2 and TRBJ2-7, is EPEVTQTPSHQVTQMGQEVILRCVPISNHLYFYWYRQILGQKVEFLVSFYNNEISEKSEIFDDQFSVERPDGSNFTLKIRSTKLEDSAMYFCASSEFVTSGYEQYFGPGTRLTVT.

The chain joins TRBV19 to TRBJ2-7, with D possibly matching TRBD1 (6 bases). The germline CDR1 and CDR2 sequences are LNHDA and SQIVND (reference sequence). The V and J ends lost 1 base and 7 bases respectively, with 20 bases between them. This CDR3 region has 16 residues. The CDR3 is CASSIAKKQGPGEQYF. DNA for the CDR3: TGTGCCAGTAGTATAGCGAAGAAACAGGGCCCGGGAGAGCAGTACTTC.

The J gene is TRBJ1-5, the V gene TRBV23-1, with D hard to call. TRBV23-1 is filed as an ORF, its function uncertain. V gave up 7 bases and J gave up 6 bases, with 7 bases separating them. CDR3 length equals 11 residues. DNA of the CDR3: TGCGCCAGCATCTCGAGTCAGCCCCAGCATTTT. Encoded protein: CASISSQPQHF.

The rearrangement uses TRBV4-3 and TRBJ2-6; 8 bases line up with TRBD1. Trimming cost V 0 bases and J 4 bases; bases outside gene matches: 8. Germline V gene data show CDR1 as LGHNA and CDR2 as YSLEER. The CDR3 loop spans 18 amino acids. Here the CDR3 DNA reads TGCGCCAGCAGCCAAGATCAGCCAGGGGGCGAAGGGGCCAACGTCCTGACTTTC. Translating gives CASSQDQPGGEGANVLTF.

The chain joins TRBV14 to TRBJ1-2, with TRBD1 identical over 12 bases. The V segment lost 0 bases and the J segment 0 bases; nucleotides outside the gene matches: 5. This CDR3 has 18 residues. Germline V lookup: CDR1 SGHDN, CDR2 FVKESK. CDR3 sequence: CASSQDGTGGEPNYGYTF. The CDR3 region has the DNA TGTGCCAGCAGCCAAGATGGGACAGGGGGCGAGCCTAACTATGGCTACACCTTC.

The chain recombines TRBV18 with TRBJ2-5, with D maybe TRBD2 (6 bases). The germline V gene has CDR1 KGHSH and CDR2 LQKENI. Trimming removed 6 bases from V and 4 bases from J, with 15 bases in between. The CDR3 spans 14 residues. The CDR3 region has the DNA TGTGCCAGCTCCCCCTTGGATAGCGGAGAGACCCAGTACTTC. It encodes CASSPLDSGETQYF.

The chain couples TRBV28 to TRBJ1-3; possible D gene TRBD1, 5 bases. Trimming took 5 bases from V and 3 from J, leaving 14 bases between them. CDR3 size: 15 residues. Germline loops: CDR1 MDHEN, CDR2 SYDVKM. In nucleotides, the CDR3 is TGTGCCAGCAGTGGGGCCGAAGGTGGTGGAAACACCATATATTTT. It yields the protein CASSGAEGGGNTIYF.

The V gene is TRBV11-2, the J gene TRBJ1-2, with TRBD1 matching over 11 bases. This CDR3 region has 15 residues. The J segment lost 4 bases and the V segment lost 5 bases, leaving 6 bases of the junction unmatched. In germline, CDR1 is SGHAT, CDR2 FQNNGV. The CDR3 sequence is CASSLQDRGLYGYTF. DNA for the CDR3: TGTGCCAGCAGCCTTCAGGACAGGGGGCTCTATGGCTACACCTTC.

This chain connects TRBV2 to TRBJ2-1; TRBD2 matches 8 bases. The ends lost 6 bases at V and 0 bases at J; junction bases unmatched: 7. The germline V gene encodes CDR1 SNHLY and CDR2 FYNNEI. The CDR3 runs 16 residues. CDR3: CASRETSGNSYNEQFF. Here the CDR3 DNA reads TGTGCCAGCAGGGAAACTAGCGGCAACTCCTACAATGAGCAGTTCTTC.

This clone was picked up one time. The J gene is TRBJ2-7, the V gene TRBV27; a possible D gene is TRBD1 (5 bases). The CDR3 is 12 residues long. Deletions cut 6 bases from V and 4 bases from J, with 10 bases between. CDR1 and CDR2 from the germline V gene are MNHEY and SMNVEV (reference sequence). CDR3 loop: CASSQGRYEQYF. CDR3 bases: TGTGCCAGCAGCCAGGGCCGATACGAGCAGTACTTC.

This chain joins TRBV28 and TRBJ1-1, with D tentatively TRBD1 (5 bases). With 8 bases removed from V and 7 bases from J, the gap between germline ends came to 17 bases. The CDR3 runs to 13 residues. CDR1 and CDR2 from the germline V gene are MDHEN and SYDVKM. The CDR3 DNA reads TGTGCCAGCCACCTTAACCCGGGGGGTGAAGCTTTCTTT. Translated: CASHLNPGGEAFF. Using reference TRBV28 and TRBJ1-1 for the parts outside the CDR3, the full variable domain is DVKVTQSSRYLVKRTGEKVFLECVQDMDHENMFWYRQDPGLGLRLIYFSYDVKMKEKGDIPEGYSVSREKKERFSLILESASTNQTSMYLCASHLNPGGEAFFGQGTRLTVV.

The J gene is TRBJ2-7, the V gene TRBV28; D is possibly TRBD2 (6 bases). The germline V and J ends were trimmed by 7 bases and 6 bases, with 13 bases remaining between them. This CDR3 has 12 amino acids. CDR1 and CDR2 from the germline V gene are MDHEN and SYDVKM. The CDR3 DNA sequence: TGTGCCAGCACCCCGGGAGTTACCGAGCAGTACTTC. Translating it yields CASTPGVTEQYF.

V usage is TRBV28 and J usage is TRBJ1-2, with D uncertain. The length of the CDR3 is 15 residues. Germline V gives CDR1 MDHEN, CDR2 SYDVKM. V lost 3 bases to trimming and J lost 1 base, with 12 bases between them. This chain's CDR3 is CASSFAQALNYGYTF. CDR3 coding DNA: TGTGCCAGCAGTTTCGCCCAGGCCCTTAACTATGGCTACACCTTC.

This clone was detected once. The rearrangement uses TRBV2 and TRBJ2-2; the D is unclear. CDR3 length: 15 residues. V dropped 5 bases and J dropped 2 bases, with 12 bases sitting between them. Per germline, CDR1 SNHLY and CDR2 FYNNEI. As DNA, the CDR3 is TGTGCCAGCAGTAGTTACAGACCTAACACCGGGGAGCTGTTTTTT. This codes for CASSSYRPNTGELFF.

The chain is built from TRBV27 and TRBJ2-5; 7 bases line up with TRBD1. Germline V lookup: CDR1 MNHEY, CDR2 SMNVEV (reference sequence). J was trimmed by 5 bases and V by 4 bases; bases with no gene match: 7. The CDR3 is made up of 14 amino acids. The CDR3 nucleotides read TGTGCCAGCAGTTCCGGACAGGTGGTGGAGACCCAGTACTTC. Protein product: CASSSGQVVETQYF.

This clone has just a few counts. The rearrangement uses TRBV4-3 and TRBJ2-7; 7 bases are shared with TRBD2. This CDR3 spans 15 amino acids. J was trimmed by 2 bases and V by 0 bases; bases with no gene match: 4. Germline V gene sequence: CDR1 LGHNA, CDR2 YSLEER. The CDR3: CASSQDLAVTYEQYF. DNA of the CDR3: TGCGCCAGCAGCCAAGATCTAGCGGTTACCTACGAGCAGTACTTC.

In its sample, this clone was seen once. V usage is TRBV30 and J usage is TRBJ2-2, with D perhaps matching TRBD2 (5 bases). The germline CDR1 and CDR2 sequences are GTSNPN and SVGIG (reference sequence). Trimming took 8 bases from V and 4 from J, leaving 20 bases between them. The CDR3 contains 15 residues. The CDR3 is CAVVAGAAGTGELFF. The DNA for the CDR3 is TGTGCCGTAGTAGCAGGTGCCGCGGGCACCGGGGAGCTGTTTTTT.

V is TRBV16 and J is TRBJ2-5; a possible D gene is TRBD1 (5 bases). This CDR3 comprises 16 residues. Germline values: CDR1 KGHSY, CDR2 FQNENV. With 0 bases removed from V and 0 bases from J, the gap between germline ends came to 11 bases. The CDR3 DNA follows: TGTGCCAGCAGCCAATCGAGACAGACTTACCAAGAGACCCAGTACTTC. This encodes CASSQSRQTYQETQYF.

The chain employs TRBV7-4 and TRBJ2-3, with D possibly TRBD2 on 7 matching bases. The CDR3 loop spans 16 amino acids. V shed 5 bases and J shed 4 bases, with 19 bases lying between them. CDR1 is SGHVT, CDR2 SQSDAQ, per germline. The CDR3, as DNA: TGTGCCAGCAGCCCTCGACTAGCAGGGGCCCCAGATACGCAGTATTTT. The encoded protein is CASSPRLAGAPDTQYF.